This entry lists 23 T cell receptor beta chains sequenced from one sample in a study of read filtering for tumor transcriptome and immune sequencing. From approximately 430 ng of RNA, a library with molecular barcoded alpha/delta and beta/gamma adaptors was made. One entry per CDR3 protein, called by TCRdb with MiXCR from the reads. The table includes about 130,000 distinct CDR3 sequences, 10% to 15% detected once. Sequencing was done on a sample of a population of CD138-negative cells sorted from bone marrow. These receptor sequences come from a donor at least 40 years old with multiple myeloma.

There are a few counts of this clonotype. One base away lies a much larger clone, so this may be a sequencing read error. V is TRBV6-2 or TRBV6-3 and J is TRBJ2-1, with D possibly called TRBD1 or TRBD2 (5 bases each). The V and J ends lost 6 bases and 4 bases respectively, with 10 bases between them. Per the germline V gene, CDR1 is MNHEY and CDR2 is SVGEGT. The CDR3 runs to 13 residues. Here the CDR3 DNA reads TGTGCCAGCAGAGGGGACCAATACAATGAGCAGTTCTTC. Its protein product is CASRGDQYNEQFF.

As to this clonotype: Compared with germline, one end of the junction differs, possibly owing to a read error. The chain is built from TRBV9 and TRBJ2-5; D call uncertain. The CDR3 runs to 14 residues. Germline-derived CDR1 and CDR2 are SGDLS and YYNGEE. CDR3 amino acids: CASSVRAGQEAQYF. In DNA, the CDR3 is TGTGCCAGCAGCGTAAGGGCAGGTCAAGAGGCCCAGTACTTC.

This clonotype was detected ten times or more. The chain joins TRBV20-1 to TRBJ1-5; D not resolved. Germline lookup yields CDR1 DFQATT and CDR2 SNEGSKA (reference sequence). The length of the CDR3 is 15 residues. V lost 6 bases and J lost 0, with 15 bases in between. Here the CDR3 DNA reads TGCAGTGCCGAGGCCCCGGGTGATAGCAATCAGCCCCAGCATTTT. Translated, it gives CSAEAPGDSNQPQHF.

This clonotype was recorded many times. This chain connects TRBV28 to TRBJ1-5; 7 nucleotides align to TRBD1. This CDR3 spans 15 amino acids. CDR1 MDHEN and CDR2 SYDVKM come from the germline V gene. The V gene end was trimmed by 2 bases and the J gene end by 4 bases; junction bases not matched to a gene: 5. The CDR3 loop is CASSLPSTGNQPQHF. In nucleotides, the CDR3 is TGTGCCAGCAGTTTACCCTCGACAGGGAATCAGCCCCAGCATTTT.

The V and J genes are TRBV3-1 and TRBJ2-2, with D perhaps TRBD1 (5 bases). This CDR3 comprises 15 residues. Germline lookup yields CDR1 LGHDT and CDR2 YNNKEL (reference sequence). Trimming cost V 0 bases and J 4 bases, with 9 bases left between them. The CDR3 reads CASSQEPGRTGELFF. The CDR3 DNA is TGTGCCAGCAGCCAAGAACCAGGGCGCACCGGGGAGCTGTTTTTT.

This clonotype was found many times. The chain uses TRBV5-1 and TRBJ1-1; tentatively, D is TRBD1 (5 bases). Deletions cut 0 bases from V and 5 bases from J, with 14 bases between. Germline CDR1 and CDR2: SGHRS and YFSETQ. This CDR3 has 15 amino acids. For the CDR3, the DNA is TGCGCCAGCAGCTTGGGGGAAGGGGTTGGAACTGAAGCTTTCTTT. Its protein is CASSLGEGVGTEAFF.

This clonotype was seen ten or more times. J is TRBJ1-1 and V is TRBV27; 7 bases line up with TRBD1. Germline CDR1 reads MNHEY; CDR2 reads SMNVEV (reference sequence). V lost 3 bases, J lost 4 bases, and 2 bases stayed unmatched. This CDR3 is built from 13 residues. The CDR3 region has the DNA TGTGCCAGCAGTTTCGGGACAGCCACTGAAGCTTTCTTT. Its protein is CASSFGTATEAFF.

The V call is TRBV20-1, the J call TRBJ1-5, with 7 bases matching TRBD1. V dropped 2 bases and J dropped 0; count of bases not matched to a gene: 10. The CDR3 is 17 residues long. CDR1 and CDR2 from the germline V gene are DFQATT and SNEGSKA (reference sequence). CDR3 protein: CSARSIRDSYSNQPQHF. The CDR3 bases are TGCAGTGCTAGATCTATCCGGGACAGTTATAGCAATCAGCCCCAGCATTTT.

This sequence joins TRBV6-5 and TRBJ2-7; 7 bases are shared with TRBD2. The CDR3 consists of 16 residues. V shed 6 bases and J 3 bases; nucleotides not matched to a gene: 14. CDR1 MNHEY and CDR2 SVGAGI come from the germline V gene. As DNA, the CDR3 is TGTGCCAGCAGCCACGGGAGGCGGGAGAGTATCTACGAGCAGTACTTC. This codes for CASSHGRRESIYEQYF.

This clonotype was found many times. The J gene is TRBJ1-1, the V gene TRBV30, with 9 bases lining up with TRBD1. J was trimmed by 1 base and V by 5 bases; bases with no gene match: 2. Germline V gene lookup returns CDR1 GTSNPN and CDR2 SVGIG (reference sequence). This CDR3 region has 13 residues. The CDR3: CAWDRGRNTEAFF. The CDR3 nucleotides read TGTGCCTGGGACAGGGGGAGGAACACTGAAGCTTTCTTT.

In this sample, this clonotype turned up many times. The V gene is TRBV29-1, the J gene TRBJ2-3; perhaps D is TRBD1 or TRBD2 (7 bases each). V was trimmed by 5 bases and J by 3 bases, leaving 15 bases between them. CDR3 size: 14 residues. From germline, CDR1 is SQVTM and CDR2 ANQGSEA. CDR3 protein: CSVSQGGPTDTQYF. For the CDR3, the DNA is TGCAGCGTTAGTCAGGGGGGGCCGACAGATACGCAGTATTTT.

In this sample, this clonotype turned up many times. This chain joins TRBV2 and TRBJ2-3, with D perhaps TRBD2 (6 bases). Looked up from germline, CDR1 is SNHLY and CDR2 is FYNNEI. The CDR3 loop spans 15 amino acids. V was clipped by 3 bases and J by 1 base, with 11 bases between them. The CDR3 nucleotides are TGTGCCAGCAGTGAGTTGCGCGGGGGCACAGATACGCAGTATTTT. Its translation: CASSELRGGTDTQYF.

This clonotype was recorded many times. V is TRBV20-1 and J is TRBJ2-7; a weak D match, TRBD1 (6 bases). The germline V gene encodes CDR1 DFQATT and CDR2 SNEGSKA (reference sequence). This CDR3 region has 15 residues. With 1 base removed from V and 4 bases from J, the gap between germline ends came to 17 bases. The DNA of the CDR3 is TGCAGTGCTAGAGTGAGCGGCAGGGGCTTGTACGAGCAGTACTTC. This codes for CSARVSGRGLYEQYF.

This clonotype appeared a few times. A much larger clone sits a single nucleotide away, making a read error possible. This chain uses TRBV20-1 with TRBJ1-6; D call uncertain. Germline CDR1 reads DFQATT; CDR2 reads SNEGSKA (reference sequence). The CDR3 is 13 amino acids. The CDR3: CGARDLFGSPLHF. CDR3 DNA sequence: TGCGGTGCTAGAGACCTGTTTGGTTCACCCCTCCACTTT.

At least ten counts were recorded for this clonotype. The chain links TRBV28 to TRBJ2-4; D might be TRBD2 (5 bases). Trimming removed 2 bases at V and 0 bases at J, with 11 bases between. CDR1 and CDR2 (germline): MDHEN, SYDVKM. The CDR3 has 16 residues. CDR3 in amino acids: CASSLMISAAKNIQYF. CDR3 DNA sequence: TGTGCCAGCAGTTTAATGATTAGCGCAGCCAAAAACATTCAGTACTTC.

Ten or more counts support this clonotype. This chain uses TRBV5-1 with TRBJ1-6; tentative D call: TRBD1 (5 bases). Germline CDR1 SGHRS, CDR2 YFSETQ. CDR3 length equals 17 residues. Deletions cut 4 bases from V and 9 bases from J, with 23 bases between. The CDR3 sequence: CASSPRSGANLISPLHF. The DNA of the CDR3 is TGCGCCAGCAGCCCGCGTTCTGGGGCAAATTTGATTTCACCCCTCCACTTT.

This clonotype was counted a few times. Given a much more abundant clone one base away, this may be a read error. Because it lacks the conserved phenylalanine or tryptophan at the end, this CDR3 is likely a read error. V gene TRBV3-1 combines with J gene TRBJ2-4, with a tentative D call TRBD1 (5 bases). Germline CDR1 is LGHDT and CDR2 is YNNKEL (reference sequence). The CDR3 sequence is 13 residues long. V shed 0 bases and J shed 5 bases, with 5 bases lying between them. CDR3 residues: CASSQDRENIQYL. The CDR3 DNA reads TGTGCCAGCAGCCAAGACAGGGAAAACATTCAGTACCTC.

This clonotype was detected ten times or more. The V and J genes are TRBV19 and TRBJ2-1; TRBD1 might be the D (6 bases). The CDR3 length is 16 residues. V gave up 6 bases and J gave up 4 bases, with 19 bases separating them. The germline CDR1 and CDR2 sequences are LNHDA and SQIVND (reference sequence). CDR3 DNA sequence: TGTGCCAGTAGCGACCCCTCGGGACAAGGGTACAATGAGCAGTTCTTC. Residues: CASSDPSGQGYNEQFF. Together with reference TRBV19 and TRBJ2-1, the CDR3 gives the full variable domain: DGGITQSPKYLFRKEGQNVTLSCEQNLNHDAMYWYRQDPGQGLRLIYYSQIVNDFQKGDIAEGYSVSREKKESFPLTVTSAQKNPTAFYLCASSDPSGQGYNEQFFGPGTRLTVL.

This clonotype was observed at least ten times. The V gene is TRBV7-2, the J gene TRBJ1-4, with unresolved D. The ends were cut back, 1 base at V and 8 bases at J, with 14 bases in the middle. The CDR3 has 15 residues. Germline values: CDR1 SGHTA, CDR2 FQGNSA. CDR3 bases: TGTGCCAGCAGCTTAGAGGGCTCGATAGTGGAAAAACTGTTTTTT. Its translation: CASSLEGSIVEKLFF.

V is TRBV20-1 and J is TRBJ1-1; 7 nucleotides line up with TRBD1. Germline CDR1 DFQATT, CDR2 SNEGSKA (reference sequence). Germline trimming cut 3 bases from V and 0 bases from J; bases unmatched to any gene: 4. The CDR3 totals 14 residues. The chain's CDR3 is CSASPGQLNTEAFF. The CDR3, as DNA: TGCAGTGCTAGCCCGGGACAGTTGAACACTGAAGCTTTCTTT.

The V call is TRBV7-2, the J call TRBJ2-5; no reliable D call. The V gene's germline CDR1 is SGHTA and CDR2 FQGNSA. This CDR3 has 14 amino acids. Trimming cost V 4 bases and J 2 bases, with 11 bases left between them. CDR3 coding DNA: TGTGCCAGCAGCTCCGTTTCGGAACAAGAGACCCAGTACTTC. This encodes CASSSVSEQETQYF.

This clonotype was detected ten times or more. V is TRBV6-1 and J is TRBJ1-1, with D perhaps TRBD1 (6 bases). The ends were cut back, 4 bases at V and 5 bases at J, with 17 bases in the middle. CDR3 length: 15 amino acids. The germline V gene has CDR1 MNHNS and CDR2 SASEGT. CDR3 in amino acids: CASSGEGGIETEAFF. The CDR3 DNA follows: TGTGCCAGCAGTGGAGAAGGGGGTATTGAGACTGAAGCTTTCTTT.

This clonotype was counted only a few times. The V and J genes are TRBV19 and TRBJ2-7, with 11 bases identical to TRBD2. The CDR3 runs 15 residues. Unmatched junction bases numbered 12, after V lost 6 bases and J lost 8 bases. CDR1 is LNHDA and CDR2 is SQIVND in the germline V gene (reference sequence). CDR3 sequence (DNA): TGTGCCAGTAGCGAGGCCTTAGCGGGAGGGAGCAAGCAGTACTTC. This translates into CASSEALAGGSKQYF.